A single sample is the source of the 26 T cell receptor beta chains below, sequenced in a study of control samples from healthy donors and cancer patients. Data came from immunoSEQ multiplex PCR; TCRdb stores just in-frame clones and leaves some out. Among under 65,000 clones listed, 65% to 90% were seen once. The specimen sequenced was PBMCs. The receptors come from a woman aged 45-60 years with lung cancer.

The gene calls are TRBV18 and TRBJ1-1; TRBD1 aligns across 8 bases. This CDR3 has 13 residues. After removal of 7 bases from V and 1 base from J, the junction contained 2 bases not matched to a gene. CDR1 is KGHSH and CDR2 is LQKENI in the germline V gene. CDR3: CASYGQGNTEAFF. In DNA form, the CDR3 reads TGTGCCAGCTATGGACAGGGGAACACTGAAGCTTTCTTT.

The V and J genes are TRBV14 and TRBJ1-2, with a possible D match to TRBD1 (6 bases). The CDR3 has 13 residues. V was pared by 1 base and J by 4 bases, with 7 bases between. Germline loops: CDR1 SGHDN, CDR2 FVKESK. DNA for the CDR3: TGTGCCAGCAGCCAAGGGACAGTCTATGGCTACACCTTC. It yields the protein CASSQGTVYGYTF.

The rearrangement links TRBV21-1 to TRBJ2-3; the table calls TRBD2, which could not be checked here. TRBV21-1 constitutes a pseudogene. The CDR3 has 17 residues. Here the CDR3 DNA reads TGTGCCAGCAGCAAACCTTCTAGCGGGGGGGCCACAGATACGCAGTATTTT. Translation gives CASSKPSSGGATDTQYF.

This chain connects TRBV2 to TRBJ1-1; 12 positions match TRBD1. The CDR3 extends over 17 amino acids. With V trimmed by 3 bases and J by 3 bases, 8 bases remained unmatched. Germline loops: CDR1 SNHLY, CDR2 FYNNEI. The CDR3 loop is CASSDMGQGAKDTEAFF. The CDR3 DNA follows: TGTGCCAGCAGTGATATGGGACAGGGGGCGAAAGACACTGAAGCTTTCTTT.

This clone was found once. V and J are TRBV10-3 and TRBJ1-1; the match to TRBD1 covers 11 bases. Germline V lookup: CDR1 ENHRY, CDR2 SYGVKD. The CDR3 consists of 15 residues. Trimming cost V 4 bases and J 4 bases; bases outside gene matches: 5. CDR3 residues: CAISASGTGGTEAFF. For the CDR3, the DNA is TGTGCCATCAGTGCCTCCGGGACAGGGGGCACTGAAGCTTTCTTT.

V and J are TRBV28 and TRBJ1-2; D unclear. Germline V CDR1 and CDR2: MDHEN, SYDVKM. V was cut by 1 base and J by 0 bases, with 12 bases left in between. The CDR3 spans 16 residues. CDR3 sequence (DNA): TGTGCCAGCAGTTTATCCTCCGGGCGGACTAACTATGGCTACACCTTC. Protein product: CASSLSSGRTNYGYTF.

The chain combines TRBV29-1 with TRBJ2-3; D uncertain. V gave up 3 bases and J gave up 1 base, with 5 bases separating them. CDR1 and CDR2 from the germline V gene are SQVTM and ANQGSEA. The CDR3 runs 12 residues. Written as DNA, the CDR3 is TGCAGCGTTGATGCCGGCACAGATACGCAGTATTTT. It is translated as CSVDAGTDTQYF.

The genes are TRBV9 and TRBJ1-2; 8 bases align to TRBD1. CDR3 length: 15 amino acids. The V gene's germline CDR1 is SGDLS and CDR2 YYNGEE. V was clipped by 0 bases and J by 0 bases; unmatched bases: 1. The CDR3 here is CASSVGGQANYGYTF. In DNA form, the CDR3 reads TGTGCCAGCAGCGTAGGGGGACAGGCTAACTATGGCTACACCTTC.

The chain uses TRBV5-8 and TRBJ1-2; D is unclear. With 1 base removed from V and 4 bases from J, the gap between germline ends came to 11 bases. Germline lookup yields CDR1 SGHTS and CDR2 YDEGEE. The CDR3 is 14 amino acids. CDR3 in amino acids: CASSLRMSGYGYTF. CDR3 nucleotide sequence: TGTGCCAGCAGCTTGAGGATGTCGGGCTATGGCTACACCTTC.

This chain's CDR3 is CASRPGHPNTEAFF. In nucleotides, the CDR3 is TGTGCCAGCAGACCTGGACACCCAAACACTGAAGCTTTCTTT. The genes are TRBV28 and TRBJ1-1; a weak D match, TRBD1 (5 bases). CDR1 and CDR2 (germline): MDHEN, SYDVKM. The CDR3 is 14 residues long. The germline V and J ends were trimmed by 6 bases and 2 bases, with 13 bases remaining between them.

The chain uses TRBV4-1 and TRBJ2-7; possibly TRBD2 for D (6 bases). CDR1 and CDR2 (germline): MGHRA, YSYEKL. Deletions cut 5 bases from V and 5 bases from J, with 16 bases between. The length of the CDR3 is 14 residues. CDR3 coding DNA: TGCGCCAGCAGCTCGACTAGTCCTACCAACGAGCAGTACTTC. As protein: CASSSTSPTNEQYF.

The chain recombines TRBV24-1 with TRBJ2-2, with a possible D match to TRBD2 (5 bases). Germline V gene data show CDR1 as KGHDR and CDR2 as SFDVKD. Trimming took off 5 bases at V and 5 bases at J, with 14 bases between the two ends. This CDR3 contains 15 residues. The CDR3 loop is CATSGGLWATGELFF. CDR3 nucleotide sequence: TGTGCCACCAGTGGAGGACTTTGGGCTACCGGGGAGCTGTTTTTT.

The rearrangement joins TRBV28 to TRBJ1-2; D is perhaps TRBD1 (5 bases). Between the trimmed V and J ends, which lost 10 bases and 4 bases, there was a span of 16 bases. The CDR3 is made up of 13 amino acids. The germline gives CDR1 MDHEN, CDR2 SYDVKM. In nucleotides, the CDR3 is TGTGCCACCCAGGACGGGGCGGGCTATGGCTACACCTTC. Translation: CATQDGAGYGYTF.

This clone showed up just once. The chain links TRBV19 to TRBJ2-1, with D possibly matching TRBD2 (6 bases). There are 14 residues in the CDR3. Germline CDR1 and CDR2: LNHDA and SQIVND (reference sequence). The V gene lost 3 bases and the J gene lost 8 bases, with 14 bases spanning the gap. The CDR3 nucleotides are TGTGCCAGTAGTATTACTAGCTTAGAGGATGAGCAGTTCTTC. It translates to CASSITSLEDEQFF.

The chain carries TRBV10-1 and TRBJ1-1; D is unresolved. The CDR3 sequence is 15 residues long. V was cut by 2 bases and J by 4 bases, with 14 bases left in between. Per the germline V gene, CDR1 is WNHNN and CDR2 is SYGVQD (reference sequence). The CDR3 DNA sequence: TGCGCCAGCAGTGAGGTGTTCCGACGGGCCACTGAAGCTTTCTTT. Translated, it gives CASSEVFRRATEAFF.

The rearrangement uses TRBV11-2 and TRBJ1-4, with D unclear. Per the germline V gene, CDR1 is SGHAT and CDR2 is FQNNGV. The CDR3 is 17 residues long. V was shortened by 2 bases and J by 0 bases, with 13 bases between the two germline ends. The CDR3 region is CASSLKSFWSTNEKLFF. In DNA form, the CDR3 reads TGTGCCAGCAGCTTAAAATCTTTTTGGTCAACTAATGAAAAACTGTTTTTT.

The gene calls are TRBV11-2 and TRBJ1-4; no clear D. Germline loops: CDR1 SGHAT, CDR2 FQNNGV. V lost 3 bases to trimming and J lost 4 bases, with 9 bases between them. This CDR3 spans 14 amino acids. The CDR3 protein is CASSLFLNNEKLFF. The CDR3 region has the DNA TGTGCCAGCAGCTTGTTCTTAAATAATGAAAAACTGTTTTTT.

The chain joins TRBV5-1 to TRBJ1-4; D is unresolved. There are 16 residues in the CDR3. CDR1 is SGHRS and CDR2 is YFSETQ in the germline V gene. The V end lost 1 base, the J end lost 3 bases, and 13 bases lay between the germline ends. CDR3 in amino acids: CASSLYGPGANEKLFF. In nucleotides, the CDR3 is TGCGCCAGCAGCTTGTATGGCCCCGGGGCTAATGAAAAACTGTTTTTT. The full variable domain, in which reference TRBV5-1 and TRBJ1-4 provide the parts outside the CDR3, is KAGVTQTPRYLIKTRGQQVTLSCSPISGHRSVSWYQQTPGQGLQFLFEYFSETQRNKGNFPGRFSGRQFSNSRSEMNVSTLELGDSALYLCASSLYGPGANEKLFFGSGTQLSVL.

V and J are TRBV5-6 and TRBJ1-3; D ambiguous. The ends were cut back, 0 bases at V and 0 bases at J, with 10 bases in the middle. This CDR3 has 16 residues. Germline CDR1 reads SGHDT; CDR2 reads YYEEEE. CDR3 coding DNA: TGTGCCAGCAGCTTGGGACTGAGTATCTCTGGAAACACCATATATTTT. Translated: CASSLGLSISGNTIYF. The full variable domain, rest sourced from reference TRBV5-6 and TRBJ1-3, is DAGVTQSPTHLIKTRGQQVTLRCSPKSGHDTVSWYQQALGQGPQFIFQYYEEEERQRGNFPDRFSGHQFPNYSSELNVNALLLGDSALYLCASSLGLSISGNTIYFGEGSWLTVV.

The chain uses TRBV7-9 and TRBJ2-7; TRBD1 matches 7 bases. J lost 0 bases, V lost 0 bases, and 5 bases had no gene match. Germline V gene lookup returns CDR1 SEHNR and CDR2 FQNEAQ (reference sequence). The CDR3 loop spans 16 amino acids. CDR3 sequence reads: CASSLARAGGSYEQYF. The CDR3 coding sequence is TGTGCCAGCAGCTTAGCGCGAGCAGGGGGCTCCTACGAGCAGTACTTC. The full variable domain, in which reference TRBV7-9 and TRBJ2-7 provide the parts outside the CDR3, is DTGVSQNPRHKITKRGQNVTFRCDPISEHNRLYWYRQTLGQGPEFLTYFQNEAQLEKSRLLSDRFSAERPKGSFSTLEIQRTEQGDSAMYLCASSLARAGGSYEQYFGPGTRLTVT.

This sequence joins TRBV7-2 and TRBJ2-7; no definite D call. This CDR3 is built from 13 residues. V was clipped by 3 bases and J by 3 bases, with 9 bases between them. Germline V gene sequence: CDR1 SGHTA, CDR2 FQGNSA. CDR3: CASSFTYGYEQYF. DNA of the CDR3: TGTGCCAGCAGCTTTACCTATGGCTACGAGCAGTACTTC.

V usage is TRBV4-1 and J usage is TRBJ1-6, with D maybe TRBD1 (5 bases). Trimming stripped 3 bases from V and 7 bases from J, with 7 bases between. Germline V CDR1 and CDR2: MGHRA, YSYEKL. The CDR3 extends over 13 amino acids. The DNA of the CDR3 is TGCGCCAGCAGCCAGGGGACGAATTCACCCCTCCACTTT. This gives the protein CASSQGTNSPLHF.

This chain connects TRBV9 to TRBJ2-2; maybe TRBD2 (5 bases). Germline CDR1 SGDLS, CDR2 YYNGEE. The V end was cut by 3 bases, the J end by 2 bases, with 11 bases between. There are 15 residues in the CDR3. The chain's CDR3 is CASSALAGNTGELFF. CDR3 coding DNA: TGTGCCAGCAGCGCGCTAGCTGGTAACACCGGGGAGCTGTTTTTT.

V is TRBV6-6 and J is TRBJ1-4, with TRBD1 identical over 7 bases. CDR1 and CDR2 from the germline V gene are MNHNY and SVGAGI (reference sequence). The V gene end was trimmed by 2 bases and the J gene end by 8 bases; junction bases not matched to a gene: 2. CDR3 size: 13 residues. The CDR3 reads CASSYRGLEKLFF. The DNA for the CDR3 is TGTGCCAGCAGTTACAGGGGGCTCGAAAAACTGTTTTTT.

The rearrangement links TRBV3-1 (or the pseudogene TRBV3-2) to TRBJ1-2, with 9 nucleotides matching TRBD1. CDR1 and CDR2 from the germline V gene are LGHDT and YNNKEL (reference sequence). J lost 6 bases, V lost 5 bases, and 4 bases had no gene match. The CDR3 loop spans 13 amino acids. CDR3 sequence: CASSVQGAHGYTF. The DNA for the CDR3 is TGTGCCAGCAGCGTACAGGGGGCGCATGGCTACACCTTC.

The chain joins TRBV13 to TRBJ1-1; the D gene is possibly TRBD1 (5 bases). Between the trimmed V and J ends, which lost 5 bases and 1 base, there was a span of 14 bases. The germline gives CDR1 PRHDT, CDR2 FYEKMQ (reference sequence). The CDR3 length is 15 residues. This CDR3 reads CASSPRTSPNTEAFF. The CDR3 DNA is TGTGCCAGCAGCCCCCGGACAAGTCCGAACACTGAAGCTTTCTTT.